The following is a T cell receptor beta chain sequence with its context. CDR3 length: 15 residues. Germline values: CDR1 MDHEN, CDR2 SYDVKM. Trimming took 7 bases from V and 6 from J; bases not matched to a gene: 12. This sample stems from a study of blood T cell repertoires in COVID-19. Study context: COVID-19 samples from acute and convalescent phases originated in the United States, Italy and Spain. PBMCs, B-cell-depleted T cells, or T cells provided the cDNA or gDNA that made up the material.

Per the study methods: For nucleated cells, counts were estimated from reference gene primer amplification. The repertoire was sequenced with immunoSEQ multiplex PCR; TCRdb's copy has only in-frame clones and lacks some. From that table come the V and J calls and clone size; the DNA was used to work out D and trimming. The table has around 100,000 clones, roughly 82% seen once. This sequence was found in a man in his 60s with acute or convalescent COVID-19. What was sequenced was peripheral blood. The V gene is TRBV28, the J gene TRBJ1-5; 7 bases agree with TRBD1. The CDR3 DNA follows: TGTGCCAGCACCCCCTTCAGGGGGGAAGCTCAGCCCCAGCATTTT. Its translation: CASTPFRGEAQPQHF.